This T cell receptor beta chain appears in the sequencing data of a study of OX40 agonist ivuxolimab in advanced cancers. Whole-study context: In this trial design, patients received ivuxolimab intravenously at 0.01 to 10 mg/kg every 2 weeks. Study conclusions and caveats: Normalized expansion of T-cell clones was also low for some nonresponders. People who partly responded at 0.1-3.0 mg/kg had some of the least clonal expansion seen.

V shed 8 bases, J shed 5 bases, and the junction held 7 bases outside the gene matches. The CDR3 runs to 12 residues. Germline V lookup: CDR1 SQVTM, CDR2 ANQGSEA. In regard to this clone: What it binds is not known.

Blood samples were obtained at baseline, cycle 4 day 1, and cycle 7 day 1. TCRdb keeps only in-frame clones here, not all; method: immunoSEQ multiplex PCR. The sample holds 57,000 or so clones, more than 70% seen once. This receptor was identified in an adult with an advanced solid tumor such as melanoma, head and neck, liver or kidney cancer. The genes are TRBV29-1 and TRBJ2-7, with 9 bases fitting TRBD1. Sample: CD4+ or CD8+ T cells sorted from blood, taken in a trial of the OX40 agonist ivuxolimab. The CDR3 bases are TGCAGCAGAGGGGGACAGGGCAACGAGCAGTACTTC. Amino acids: CSRGGQGNEQYF.